One sample yielded the 17 T cell receptor beta chains listed below, sequenced in a study of metastatic and nonmetastatic thyroid tumors. Using MiXCR, TCRdb re-called clones from the PCR reads. The table shows 4,500 to 5,500 clones, with roughly 27% occurring only once. No treatment had been given to any patient before thyroid surgery. The material sequenced was adjacent normal tissue. These receptors were collected from a female donor with papillary thyroid cancer or a benign thyroid nodule (not recorded which). Some clones in this sample may be carry-over from other donors' samples.

This clone was counted only a few times. J is TRBJ2-7 and V is TRBV6-1, with 9 bases matching TRBD1. V was clipped by 6 bases and J by 4 bases; unmatched bases: 16. This CDR3 has 17 residues. The germline V gene encodes CDR1 MNHNS and CDR2 SASEGT. The CDR3 spells CASRQAGQGFGLYEQYF. In nucleotides, the CDR3 is TGTGCCAGCAGGCAAGCCGGACAGGGGTTTGGATTATACGAGCAGTACTTC.

Worth noting for this clone: At one of its ends the junction is not consistent with the germline gene, which may arise from a read error. The gene calls are TRBV11-3 and TRBJ1-4; tentative D call: TRBD1 (6 bases). The germline V gene encodes CDR1 SGHNT and CDR2 YENEEA. The CDR3 runs 18 residues. CDR3 protein: CVSSLETGAFATNEKLFF. The CDR3 bases are TGTGTCAGCAGCTTAGAGACAGGTGCCTTTGCAACTAATGAAAAACTGTTTTTT.

J is TRBJ2-2 and V is TRBV7-7; no reliable D call. The CDR3 spans 15 residues. Germline V gene data show CDR1 as SSHAT and CDR2 as FNYEAQ (reference sequence). V was shortened by 1 base and J by 4 bases, with 10 bases between the two germline ends. In DNA, the CDR3 is TGTGCCAGCAGCTTAGGTGGGCCACTCACCGGGGAGCTGTTTTTT. Protein product: CASSLGGPLTGELFF. Together with reference TRBV7-7 and TRBJ2-2, the CDR3 gives the full variable domain: GAGVSQSPRYKVTKRGQDVTLRCDPISSHATLYWYQQALGQGPEFLTYFNYEAQPDKSGLPSDRFSAERPEGSISTLTIQRTEQRDSAMYRCASSLGGPLTGELFFGEGSRLTVL.

This clone was recorded many times. Distinct nucleotide sequences in the sample also encode this CDR3. The J gene is TRBJ2-6, the V gene TRBV30; tentatively, D is TRBD2 (7 bases). This CDR3 is 14 amino acids long. V was pared by 4 bases and J by 7 bases, with 14 bases between. From germline, CDR1 is GTSNPN and CDR2 SVGIG (reference sequence). The CDR3 sequence is CAWMGGGGANVLTF. The CDR3 bases are TGTGCCTGGATGGGGGGAGGGGGAGCCAACGTCCTGACTTTC.

In this sample, this clone turned up many times. At one of its ends the junction is not consistent with the germline gene, which may arise from a read error. The chain employs TRBV7-7 and TRBJ2-5, with a possible D match to TRBD1 (6 bases). The V gene's germline CDR1 is SSHAT and CDR2 FNYEAQ (reference sequence). This CDR3 has 16 residues. CDR3 sequence (DNA): TGTGCTAGCAGCCCCTCCGGGACAAATAACCAAGAGACCCAGTACTTC. The encoded protein is CASSPSGTNNQETQYF.

V gene TRBV20-1 combines with J gene TRBJ2-5, with a tentative D call TRBD1 (5 bases). Germline values: CDR1 DFQATT, CDR2 SNEGSKA (reference sequence). This CDR3 contains 19 residues. V was shortened by 3 bases and J by 0 bases, with 26 bases between the two germline ends. CDR3 in amino acids: CSASKDKGHSGRDQETQYF. CDR3 DNA: TGCAGTGCTAGTAAGGACAAGGGCCATTCGGGCCGTGACCAAGAGACCCAGTACTTC.

This clone was detected once. The J gene is TRBJ2-1, the V gene TRBV20-1, with 11 bases matching TRBD2. Per germline, CDR1 DFQATT and CDR2 SNEGSKA (reference sequence). V was clipped by 6 bases and J by 7 bases; unmatched bases: 11. This CDR3 contains 15 residues. The DNA of the CDR3 is TGCAGTGCGAAGCTTAGCGGGAGGGCGGGTAATGAGCAGTTCTTC. Its translation is CSAKLSGRAGNEQFF.

By proportion, this clone is medium-sized. For the CDR3, the DNA is TGTGCCAGCAGGGACATCGGAGAGACCCAGTACTTC. It codes for CASRDIGETQYF. J is TRBJ2-5 and V is TRBV7-9, with D maybe TRBD1 (5 bases). This CDR3 region has 12 residues. Trimming cost V 6 bases and J 4 bases, with 9 bases left between them. Germline V gene sequence: CDR1 SEHNR, CDR2 FQNEAQ (reference sequence).

In its sample, this clone ranks as large. V gene TRBV28 combines with J gene TRBJ2-1; TRBD2 matches at 9 bases. After removal of 1 base from V and 9 bases from J, the junction contained 7 bases not matched to a gene. CDR1 and CDR2 from the germline V gene are MDHEN and SYDVKM. This CDR3 has 15 residues. CDR3 protein: CASSLYSLAGREQFF. The CDR3 bases are TGTGCCAGCAGTTTATATAGCCTAGCGGGGCGTGAGCAGTTCTTC.

Sample share makes this clone medium-sized. J is TRBJ2-7 and V is TRBV5-1; TRBD1 matches at 7 bases. Germline V gives CDR1 SGHRS, CDR2 YFSETQ. The V segment lost 1 base and the J segment 4 bases; nucleotides outside the gene matches: 8. The CDR3 is made up of 15 amino acids. The CDR3 loop reads CASSLTQGWRYEQYF. The CDR3 DNA sequence: TGCGCCAGCAGCTTGACACAGGGGTGGCGTTACGAGCAGTACTTC.

V and J are TRBV12-3 or TRBV12-4 and TRBJ2-4, with 9 bases aligning to TRBD2. The CDR3 spans 20 residues. After removal of 6 bases from V and 1 base from J, the junction contained 19 bases not matched to a gene. The CDR3, as DNA: TGTGCCAGCAGGGGGGAGGAGGATCGCGGGAGGGCCGATGCCAAAAACATTCAGTACTTC. This sequence encodes CASRGEEDRGRADAKNIQYF.

This sequence joins TRBV20-1 and TRBJ1-1; TRBD1 matches at 9 bases. Trimming cost V 4 bases and J 0 bases; bases outside gene matches: 12. The CDR3 is made up of 17 amino acids. CDR1 and CDR2 (germline): DFQATT, SNEGSKA (reference sequence). The CDR3 here is CSATPGDREYMNTEAFF. In DNA form, the CDR3 reads TGCAGTGCTACCCCAGGGGACAGGGAATACATGAACACTGAAGCTTTCTTT.

The sample holds a few counts of this clone. J is TRBJ2-7 and V is TRBV10-1; D is perhaps TRBD2 (6 bases). Trimming took 0 bases from V and 5 from J, leaving 17 bases between them. The germline V gene encodes CDR1 WNHNN and CDR2 SYGVQD (reference sequence). The CDR3 covers 16 residues. CDR3 sequence (DNA): TGCGCCAGCAGTGAGTCGTCTTCGTGGAGGGGCGACGAGCAGTACTTC. Translated, it gives CASSESSSWRGDEQYF.

This clone was seen many times. This chain joins TRBV4-1 and TRBJ2-7, with 10 bases matching TRBD1. Germline V gene data show CDR1 as MGHRA and CDR2 as YSYEKL. The V gene end was trimmed by 4 bases and the J gene end by 2 bases; junction bases not matched to a gene: 8. This CDR3 region has 16 residues. CDR3 DNA: TGCGCCAGCAGCCCCAATCTGGACAGGGGGACCTACGAGCAGTACTTC. Its translation is CASSPNLDRGTYEQYF.

This clone is large by share. The chain employs TRBV19 and TRBJ2-7; D uncertain. The CDR3 runs to 14 residues. CDR1 and CDR2 (germline): LNHDA, SQIVND (reference sequence). V lost 4 bases, J lost 5 bases, and 15 bases lay in between. The CDR3 bases are TGTGCCAGTAGTACCCTCGATAGCTTGAACGAGCAGTACTTC. The encoded protein is CASSTLDSLNEQYF.

The chain links TRBV28 to TRBJ1-5, with 7 nucleotides matching TRBD1. Germline V CDR1 and CDR2: MDHEN, SYDVKM. The CDR3 runs to 14 residues. After removal of 7 bases from V and 6 bases from J, the junction contained 9 bases not matched to a gene. The CDR3 nucleotides read TGTGCCAGCACCTTAGCGAGGGGGCCTCAGCCCCAGCATTTT. This translates into CASTLARGPQPQHF.

By frequency in the sample, this clone is medium-sized (0.01 to 0.1%). J is TRBJ1-5 and V is TRBV20-1, with TRBD1 matching 9 bases. This CDR3 has 15 residues. The ends lost 6 bases at V and 1 base at J; junction bases unmatched: 7. Germline lookup yields CDR1 DFQATT and CDR2 SNEGSKA (reference sequence). Written as DNA, the CDR3 is TGCAGTGCCCAAAGACAGGGGGGGAGCAATCAGCCCCAGCATTTT. Protein: CSAQRQGGSNQPQHF.